This T cell receptor beta chain was observed in a study of vaccination effects on CD4 cells after COVID-19. Germline loops: CDR1 MNHEY, CDR2 SVGAGI. The CDR3 sequence is 13 residues long. V lost 2 bases and J 1 base, leaving 5 bases between the germline ends. Sequencing was performed with immunoSEQ multiplex PCR; in TCRdb, only in-frame clones are kept and a portion is missing. The sample includes some 40,000 clones, 65% to 75% of them seen just once. This clone was observed a handful of times. What it binds is not known. Around day 10 of culture, CD4+ T cells were separated out. None of these healthy vaccinees had been infected with SARS-CoV-2 before vaccination.

V is TRBV6-5 and J is TRBJ1-1; D is unclear. The sequence derives from a human donor who received a COVID-19 vaccine. This material consisted of CD4+ T cells from PBMCs cultured without peptide, taken before COVID-19 vaccination. In DNA, the CDR3 is TGTGCCAGCAGTTACATAGGGAACACTGAAGCTTTCTTT. This sequence encodes CASSYIGNTEAFF.